These 28 T cell receptor beta chains came from one sample sequenced in a study of beta chain features in type 1 diabetes. Expressed TCRB transcripts were sequenced because the entire RNA isolate underwent reverse transcription. Here immunoSEQ multiplex PCR was the method, and the copy in TCRdb shows in-frame clones only, minus some. The profile shows 200,000 to 250,000 clones, 12% to 15% of them singletons. The sequencing input was naive CD4+ T cells from blood. The source of these receptors is a woman aged 40 to 49 in good health.

The chain uses TRBV7-2 and TRBJ1-2, with 9 bases that match TRBD1. The CDR3 runs to 14 residues. Trimming at V came to 6 bases and at J to 8 bases, leaving 10 bases not matched to a gene. CDR1 and CDR2 (germline): SGHTA, FQGNSA. CDR3 nucleotide sequence: TGTGCCAGCAGGGCCCCGGGACAGGGATTGGGCTACACCTTC. Translated: CASRAPGQGLGYTF. The variable domain in full, completed from reference TRBV7-2 and TRBJ1-2, reads GAGVSQSPSNKVTEKGKDVELRCDPISGHTALYWYRQSLGQGLEFLIYFQGNSAPDKSGLPSDRFSAERTGGSVSTLTIQRTQQEDSAVYLCASRAPGQGLGYTFGSGTRLTVV.

This sequence joins TRBV4-1 and TRBJ1-2; 9 nucleotides match TRBD1. Germline CDR1 is MGHRA and CDR2 is YSYEKL. J lost 2 bases, V lost 3 bases, and 7 bases had no gene match. The CDR3 loop spans 16 amino acids. CDR3: CASSQPQGATNYGYTF. As DNA, the CDR3 is TGCGCCAGCAGCCAGCCACAGGGGGCGACCAACTATGGCTACACCTTC.

This clone was counted a few times. This chain joins TRBV5-6 and TRBJ1-5, with a weak D call TRBD1 (6 bases). The germline V gene encodes CDR1 SGHDT and CDR2 YYEEEE. With 0 bases removed from V and 7 bases from J, the gap between germline ends came to 8 bases. The CDR3 contains 13 residues. The CDR3 protein is CASSLDREQPQHF. In DNA, the CDR3 is TGTGCCAGCAGCTTGGACAGGGAGCAGCCCCAGCATTTT.

This clone was recorded a few times. The chain is built from TRBV6-1 and TRBJ1-2; no definite D call. CDR1 and CDR2 (germline): MNHNS, SASEGT. The CDR3 runs 14 residues. With 1 base removed from V and 4 bases from J, the gap between germline ends came to 10 bases. The CDR3 DNA reads as TGTGCCAGCAGTGAAGGAGTGGTGAGCTATGGCTACACCTTC. Translating gives CASSEGVVSYGYTF.

This clone was detected only a few times. The rearrangement links TRBV12-5 to TRBJ1-5; no firm D call. Germline V lookup: CDR1 LGHNT, CDR2 FRNRAP. Trimming took 1 base from V and 7 from J, leaving 5 bases between them. The CDR3 contains 12 residues. The CDR3 loop reads CASGLAGQPQHF. In DNA form, the CDR3 reads TGTGCTAGTGGTTTGGCCGGGCAGCCCCAGCATTTT.

The chain recombines TRBV9 with TRBJ2-1, with no clear D. CDR1 SGDLS and CDR2 YYNGEE come from the germline V gene. The CDR3 runs 11 residues. The ends were cut back, 4 bases at V and 6 bases at J, with 5 bases in the middle. CDR3 in amino acids: CASSLRNEQFF. CDR3 in DNA: TGTGCCAGCAGCCTCCGCAATGAGCAGTTCTTC.

This clone was seen only a few times. The rearrangement links TRBV5-1 to TRBJ1-1; D is perhaps TRBD1 (6 bases). This CDR3 region has 15 residues. Germline V gene lookup returns CDR1 SGHRS and CDR2 YFSETQ. The V end was cut by 4 bases, the J end by 0 bases, with 13 bases between. This chain's CDR3 is CASSTYTGLNTEAFF. CDR3 in DNA: TGCGCCAGCAGCACGTACACAGGGTTGAACACTGAAGCTTTCTTT.

This clone turned up a few times. This chain connects TRBV6-1 to TRBJ2-3; TRBD2 matches 9 bases. The CDR3 is made up of 15 amino acids. From germline, CDR1 is MNHNS and CDR2 SASEGT. The V gene end was trimmed by 4 bases and the J gene end by 5 bases; junction bases not matched to a gene: 7. The DNA for the CDR3 is TGTGCCAGCAGTGCAAGCGGGGGGACCAGAGATACGCAGTATTTT. This sequence encodes CASSASGGTRDTQYF.

The J gene is TRBJ2-1, the V gene TRBV2; 10 bases agree with TRBD2. The V gene end was trimmed by 4 bases and the J gene end by 1 base; junction bases not matched to a gene: 1. CDR3 size: 15 residues. The germline V gene encodes CDR1 SNHLY and CDR2 FYNNEI. The CDR3 protein is CASSGTSGSYNEQFF. DNA for the CDR3: TGTGCCAGCAGTGGGACTAGCGGTTCCTACAATGAGCAGTTCTTC.

The rearrangement links TRBV18 to TRBJ2-7; D is possibly TRBD2 (6 bases). Trimming took 0 bases from V and 2 from J, leaving 8 bases between them. Per the germline V gene, CDR1 is KGHSH and CDR2 is LQKENI. This CDR3 is built from 14 residues. The CDR3 DNA is TGTGCCAGCTCACCACCGACTAGAGCCTACGAGCAGTACTTC. Residues: CASSPPTRAYEQYF.

This clone appeared a few times. The chain carries TRBV7-9 and TRBJ2-2, with TRBD1 identical over 10 bases. J was trimmed by 5 bases and V by 3 bases; bases with no gene match: 3. CDR1 is SEHNR, CDR2 FQNEAQ, per germline (reference sequence). The CDR3 runs to 15 residues. The CDR3 region has the DNA TGTGCCAGCAGCTTCGGGACAGGGGATACCGGGGAGCTGTTTTTT. Its protein is CASSFGTGDTGELFF.

This chain joins TRBV25-1 and TRBJ2-7; 11 bases map to TRBD1. The germline CDR1 and CDR2 sequences are MGHDK and SYGVNS. With V trimmed by 2 bases and J by 3 bases, 3 bases remained unmatched. This CDR3 is 15 amino acids long. The CDR3 spells CASSEPGTGGYEQYF. The CDR3, as DNA: TGTGCCAGCAGTGAACCCGGGACAGGGGGCTACGAGCAGTACTTC.

V usage is TRBV27 and J usage is TRBJ1-3; D remains unclear. CDR1 is MNHEY, CDR2 SMNVEV, per germline (reference sequence). Trimming shortened V by 3 bases and J by 3 bases, and 9 bases separated the two germline ends. CDR3 length equals 14 residues. Written as DNA, the CDR3 is TGTGCCAGCAGTTTGGCAGGTCTTGGAAACACCATATATTTT. Translation: CASSLAGLGNTIYF.

Comments on this clone: This specimen includes other DNA sequences encoding the same CDR3. CDR3 loop: CASSPGVLETQYF. In DNA form, the CDR3 reads TGTGCCAGCTCACCCGGTGTACTGGAGACCCAGTACTTC. The J gene is TRBJ2-5, the V gene TRBV18; D not certain. Trimming shortened V by 3 bases and J by 5 bases, and 10 bases separated the two germline ends. CDR3 length: 13 residues. Germline V gene data show CDR1 as KGHSH and CDR2 as LQKENI.

The J gene is TRBJ2-5, the V gene TRBV11-2; 7 positions agree with TRBD2. The length of the CDR3 is 15 residues. The V gene end was trimmed by 2 bases and the J gene end by 1 base; junction bases not matched to a gene: 4. Germline CDR1 reads SGHAT; CDR2 reads FQNNGV. Here the CDR3 reads CASSLRGGGQETQYF. Written as DNA, the CDR3 is TGTGCCAGCAGCTTACGTGGGGGGGGCCAAGAGACCCAGTACTTC. The full variable domain, rest sourced from reference TRBV11-2 and TRBJ2-5, is EAGVAQSPRYKIIEKRQSVAFWCNPISGHATLYWYQQILGQGPKLLIQFQNNGVVDDSQLPKDRFSAERLKGVDSTLKIQPAKLEDSAVYLCASSLRGGGQETQYFGPGTRLLVL.

The sample holds a few counts of this clone. The CDR3 region has the DNA TGTGCCAGCAGCTCAGCGGGACAGGGGGTTAGCCAGCCCCAGCATTTT. This translates into CASSSAGQGVSQPQHF. The chain employs TRBV25-1 and TRBJ1-5; 11 nucleotides agree with TRBD1. Germline CDR1 and CDR2: MGHDK and SYGVNS. V trimming: 6 bases; J trimming: 7 bases; junction bases outside the gene matches: 11. The CDR3 contains 16 residues.

This clone was counted a few times. The chain combines TRBV27 with TRBJ2-1; D possibly corresponds to TRBD1 (5 bases). The CDR3 totals 17 residues. Trimming stripped 4 bases from V and 0 bases from J, with 16 bases between. Germline V gene lookup returns CDR1 MNHEY and CDR2 SMNVEV (reference sequence). In DNA form, the CDR3 reads TGTGCCAGCAGTTCTATTGTGGGGCGCGGCTCCTACAATGAGCAGTTCTTC. Translation gives CASSSIVGRGSYNEQFF.

The J gene is TRBJ2-3, the V gene TRBV6-5, with 9 bases aligning to TRBD2. The germline V gene encodes CDR1 MNHEY and CDR2 SVGAGI. The trim removed 2 bases at V and 4 bases at J, leaving 7 bases unmatched. CDR3 length equals 16 residues. CDR3 nucleotide sequence: TGTGCCAGCAGTTACGGCAAGCGGGGGGAATCAGATACGCAGTATTTT. Translated: CASSYGKRGESDTQYF.

This clone was observed a few times. The chain recombines TRBV7-2 with TRBJ1-2, with TRBD1 matching over 12 bases. With 5 bases clipped from V and 7 bases from J, the junction kept 5 bases outside the gene matches. CDR1 is SGHTA and CDR2 is FQGNSA in the germline V gene. The CDR3 totals 14 residues. The CDR3 protein is CASSPGQGASGYTF. The CDR3 region has the DNA TGTGCCAGCAGCCCGGGACAGGGGGCAAGTGGCTACACCTTC.

This chain connects TRBV10-2 to TRBJ2-1; 11 bases match TRBD2. V dropped 4 bases and J dropped 5; count of bases not matched to a gene: 1. The V gene's germline CDR1 is WSHSY and CDR2 SAAADI. The CDR3 has 14 residues. In DNA, the CDR3 is TGCGCCAGCAGTGGTAGCGGGGGGGACAATGAGCAGTTCTTC. This translates into CASSGSGGDNEQFF.

This clone was picked up a small number of times. The V gene is TRBV5-1, the J gene TRBJ1-1; 9 bases are shared with TRBD1. Germline V gives CDR1 SGHRS, CDR2 YFSETQ. Unmatched junction bases numbered 15, after V lost 4 bases and J lost 5 bases. This CDR3 spans 17 amino acids. CDR3 DNA: TGCGCCAGCAGCCCAGGGACAGGGATTTTAATCGGGACTGAAGCTTTCTTT. Residues: CASSPGTGILIGTEAFF.

This clone was counted only a few times. V and J are TRBV5-6 and TRBJ1-5, with 9 positions matching TRBD1. After removal of 4 bases from V and 7 bases from J, the junction contained 3 bases not matched to a gene. The CDR3 loop spans 13 amino acids. Germline CDR1 SGHDT, CDR2 YYEEEE. CDR3 region: CASSRTGVQPQHF. The DNA of the CDR3 is TGTGCCAGCAGCCGGACAGGGGTGCAGCCCCAGCATTTT. Combining the CDR3 with reference TRBV5-6 and TRBJ1-5 gives the whole variable domain DAGVTQSPTHLIKTRGQQVTLRCSPKSGHDTVSWYQQALGQGPQFIFQYYEEEERQRGNFPDRFSGHQFPNYSSELNVNALLLGDSALYLCASSRTGVQPQHFGDGTRLSIL.

The table lists this clone with a few counts. The chain is built from TRBV6-5 and TRBJ2-4, with a tentative D call TRBD2 (6 bases). The CDR3 has 15 residues. Germline V gives CDR1 MNHEY, CDR2 SVGAGI. Deletions cut 0 bases from V and 9 bases from J, with 15 bases between. The DNA of the CDR3 is TGTGCCAGCAGTTACTCGAAATTGGACGGGGGCATTCAGTACTTC. Amino acids: CASSYSKLDGGIQYF.

This clone was seen a handful of times. V is TRBV5-6 and J is TRBJ2-7; possible D gene TRBD2, 6 bases. Trimming took off 0 bases at V and 4 bases at J, with 11 bases between the two ends. The CDR3 covers 14 residues. The germline CDR1 and CDR2 sequences are SGHDT and YYEEEE. CDR3 bases: TGTGCCAGCAGCTTGGTCTCAGGGACTTACGAGCAGTACTTC. It translates to CASSLVSGTYEQYF.

This sequence joins TRBV4-1 and TRBJ1-4, with D possibly TRBD1 on 5 matching bases. The CDR3 runs 11 residues. Deletions cut 5 bases from V and 14 bases from J, with 12 bases between. CDR1 and CDR2 from the germline V gene are MGHRA and YSYEKL. CDR3: CASSFRGGLFF. The CDR3 nucleotides are TGCGCCAGCAGCTTTCGGGGGGGGCTGTTTTTT.

The J gene is TRBJ2-5, the V gene TRBV7-9; 7 nucleotides align to TRBD1. Per the germline V gene, CDR1 is SEHNR and CDR2 is FQNEAQ (reference sequence). There are 16 residues in the CDR3. The trim removed 5 bases at V and 7 bases at J, leaving 16 bases unmatched. The CDR3 DNA sequence: TGTGCCAGCAGCCCAGTTCCGAGGGGGCGTGATAGGACCCAGTACTTC. This encodes CASSPVPRGRDRTQYF.

This clone was observed a few times. The chain carries TRBV9 and TRBJ1-5; no reliable D call. The V gene's germline CDR1 is SGDLS and CDR2 YYNGEE. The CDR3 totals 16 residues. V was pared by 3 bases and J by 1 base, with 14 bases between. The CDR3 spells CASSADPAGSNQPQHF. CDR3 in DNA: TGTGCCAGCAGCGCCGACCCAGCGGGGAGCAATCAGCCCCAGCATTTT.

The chain is built from TRBV19 and TRBJ2-3; D gene uncertain. The CDR3 consists of 12 residues. Germline CDR1 LNHDA, CDR2 SQIVND (reference sequence). With 4 bases removed from V and 3 bases from J, the gap between germline ends came to 5 bases. CDR3 coding DNA: TGTGCCAGTAGTACCGGGACAGATACGCAGTATTTT. Encoded protein: CASSTGTDTQYF.